What follows are 19 T cell receptor beta chains derived from one specimen sequenced in a study of cytomegalovirus exposure and HLA in healthy donors. Use of 60 Vbeta and 13 Jbeta primers characterized the PCR. Only in-frame clones appear in the TCRdb table, and some are missing; sequencing was by immunoSEQ multiplex PCR. The sample contains roughly 48,000 clones, about three quarters of which appear only once. Input material: PBMCs. These receptor sequences come from a woman under 40 in good health and CMV-seronegative.

This clone has just a few counts. The chain links TRBV27 to TRBJ2-5; D gene ambiguous. CDR3 length: 11 amino acids. Germline CDR1 MNHEY, CDR2 SMNVEV (reference sequence). Trimming left V 6 bases short and J 4 bases short, with 6 bases between. In nucleotides, the CDR3 is TGTGCCAGCAGCTCCGGAGAGACCCAGTACTTC. Its protein product is CASSSGETQYF.

V gene TRBV27 combines with J gene TRBJ1-1; D is possibly TRBD1 (6 bases). Trimming took off 3 bases at V and 7 bases at J, with 15 bases between the two ends. The CDR3 runs to 14 residues. Germline assignment: CDR1 MNHEY and CDR2 SMNVEV (reference sequence). The CDR3 spells CASSLAGVPVEAFF. The CDR3 nucleotides are TGTGCCAGCAGTTTGGCAGGGGTCCCGGTTGAAGCTTTCTTT.

This clone was seen only a few times. The genes are TRBV28 and TRBJ1-5; D might be TRBD1 (6 bases). CDR3 length: 17 amino acids. Looked up from germline, CDR1 is MDHEN and CDR2 is SYDVKM. V was trimmed by 3 bases and J by 5 bases, leaving 20 bases between them. CDR3 coding DNA: TGTGCCAGCAGTTTCTCACTGGGAGCAGGGGATGATCAGCCCCAGCATTTT. Protein sequence: CASSFSLGAGDDQPQHF.

This chain joins TRBV7-7 and TRBJ2-1, with a weak D call TRBD2 (6 bases). Germline CDR1 reads SSHAT; CDR2 reads FNYEAQ (reference sequence). This CDR3 spans 13 amino acids. Deletions cut 3 bases from V and 8 bases from J, with 11 bases between. DNA for the CDR3: TGTGCCAGCAGCTTGGGGGGTCGGGATGAGCAGTTCTTC. Its translation is CASSLGGRDEQFF.

The chain uses TRBV27 and TRBJ1-2, with D unclear. The germline V gene encodes CDR1 MNHEY and CDR2 SMNVEV (reference sequence). The CDR3 totals 13 residues. Trimming shortened V by 2 bases and J by 8 bases, and 12 bases separated the two germline ends. Here the CDR3 reads CASSLRPGGGYTF. In DNA, the CDR3 is TGTGCCAGCAGTTTACGACCCGGCGGCGGCTACACCTTC.

V and J are TRBV30 and TRBJ2-7; maybe TRBD1 (5 bases). The CDR3 runs 13 residues. The germline CDR1 and CDR2 sequences are GTSNPN and SVGIG (reference sequence). Trimming removed 3 bases at V and 6 bases at J, with 15 bases between. The chain's CDR3 is CAWSDGRVSEQYF. CDR3 sequence (DNA): TGTGCCTGGAGCGACGGCAGGGTGAGCGAGCAGTACTTC.

There are a few counts of this clone. The V call is TRBV7-9, the J call TRBJ2-7; 9 bases fit TRBD2. The V gene end was trimmed by 1 base and the J gene end by 2 bases; junction bases not matched to a gene: 3. The CDR3 spans 15 residues. Germline V lookup: CDR1 SEHNR, CDR2 FQNEAQ (reference sequence). CDR3 loop: CASSLVLAGAYEQYF. The CDR3 DNA reads as TGTGCCAGCAGCTTAGTCTTAGCGGGAGCCTACGAGCAGTACTTC.

The chain carries TRBV29-1 and TRBJ2-3; 10 bases map to TRBD1. There are 18 residues in the CDR3. The ends lost 6 bases at V and 0 bases at J; junction bases unmatched: 15. Germline V gives CDR1 SQVTM, CDR2 ANQGSEA. CDR3 protein: CSVGPDRGRGSSTDTQYF. CDR3 nucleotides: TGCAGCGTCGGACCGGACAGGGGGAGGGGATCTAGCACAGATACGCAGTATTTT.

The chain couples TRBV30 to TRBJ2-3; D possibly corresponds to TRBD2 (6 bases). V was clipped by 4 bases and J by 0 bases, with 11 bases between them. The germline CDR1 and CDR2 sequences are GTSNPN and SVGIG (reference sequence). The CDR3 is 14 residues long. The CDR3 DNA follows: TGTGCCTGGAACGCCGGGACTAGCACAGATACGCAGTATTTT. It is translated as CAWNAGTSTDTQYF.

By frequency in the sample, this clone is medium-sized. V usage is TRBV7-7 and J usage is TRBJ2-2, with unresolved D. The V end was cut by 4 bases, the J end by 5 bases, with 5 bases between. This CDR3 is built from 12 residues. Germline CDR1 and CDR2: SSHAT and FNYEAQ (reference sequence). In nucleotides, the CDR3 is TGTGCCAGCAGCTCACAAACCGGGGAGCTGTTTTTT. Protein product: CASSSQTGELFF. Full variable domain (remainder filled in from reference TRBV7-7 and TRBJ2-2): GAGVSQSPRYKVTKRGQDVTLRCDPISSHATLYWYQQALGQGPEFLTYFNYEAQPDKSGLPSDRFSAERPEGSISTLTIQRTEQRDSAMYRCASSSQTGELFFGEGSRLTVL.

The J gene is TRBJ1-3, the V gene TRBV6-5; a possible D gene is TRBD1 (5 bases). CDR3 length: 15 amino acids. The germline CDR1 and CDR2 sequences are MNHEY and SVGAGI. The germline V and J ends were trimmed by 6 bases and 6 bases, with 18 bases remaining between them. Here the CDR3 DNA reads TGTGCCAGCAGCTTCGGGGGGACCGTAGAAAACACCATATATTTT. The encoded protein is CASSFGGTVENTIYF.

This clone has just one count. The chain employs TRBV6-4 and TRBJ1-5; D may be TRBD1 (5 bases). CDR1 and CDR2 (germline): MRHNA, SNTAGT. V lost 4 bases and J 3 bases, leaving 7 bases between the germline ends. The CDR3 length is 13 residues. The CDR3 sequence is CASSGDSNQPQHF. Written as DNA, the CDR3 is TGTGCCAGCAGTGGGGACTCCAATCAGCCCCAGCATTTT.

The rearrangement links TRBV6-1 to TRBJ2-1; 7 bases are shared with TRBD1. Germline V lookup: CDR1 MNHNS, CDR2 SASEGT. The CDR3 sequence is 14 residues long. V was pared by 8 bases and J by 4 bases, with 8 bases of the junction left unmatched. CDR3 DNA sequence: TGTGCCAGCGACCGGGACAGAAGTTACAATGAGCAGTTCTTC. Its translation is CASDRDRSYNEQFF.

The gene calls are TRBV2 and TRBJ2-3; 10 bases map to TRBD1. V was pared by 5 bases and J by 6 bases, with 8 bases of the junction left unmatched. Looked up from germline, CDR1 is SNHLY and CDR2 is FYNNEI. This CDR3 region has 15 residues. CDR3 DNA: TGTGCCAGCAGTAAAGACAGGGGGCTAGGGGATACGCAGTATTTT. Its protein is CASSKDRGLGDTQYF.

The chain joins TRBV7-3 to TRBJ2-3; D unclear. The CDR3 totals 13 residues. Germline CDR1 SGHTA, CDR2 FQGTGA. Trimming left V 3 bases short and J 1 base short, with 5 bases between. CDR3 coding DNA: TGTGCCAGCAGCTTGAGCGGCACAGATACGCAGTATTTT. This sequence encodes CASSLSGTDTQYF. Full variable domain (remainder filled in from reference TRBV7-3 and TRBJ2-3): GAGVSQTPSNKVTEKGKYVELRCDPISGHTALYWYRQSLGQGPEFLIYFQGTGAADDSGLPNDRFFAVRPEGSVSTLKIQRTERGDSAVYLCASSLSGTDTQYFGPGTRLTVL.

This clone appeared once. The chain uses TRBV10-2 and TRBJ1-2; the D gene is possibly TRBD1 (5 bases). V gave up 0 bases and J gave up 8 bases, with 13 bases separating them. The CDR3 totals 14 residues. Germline CDR1 WSHSY, CDR2 SAAADI. The CDR3, as DNA: TGCGCCAGCAGTGAGTCGGGACCGGGAGGGGGCTACACCTTC. Residues: CASSESGPGGGYTF.

The chain is built from TRBV30 and TRBJ2-7, with 11 bases identical to TRBD2. The CDR3 spans 19 residues. The V segment lost 1 base and the J segment 1 base; nucleotides outside the gene matches: 15. Germline lookup yields CDR1 GTSNPN and CDR2 SVGIG (reference sequence). Written as DNA, the CDR3 is TGTGCCTGGAGTGCCCCCGGGGTAGCGGGGGGGGGCCGATCCTACGAGCAGTACTTC. This codes for CAWSAPGVAGGGRSYEQYF.

The V and J genes are TRBV29-1 and TRBJ2-7; D unclear. The CDR3 runs to 12 residues. Per germline, CDR1 SQVTM and CDR2 ANQGSEA. V was cut by 6 bases and J by 2 bases, with 11 bases left in between. The CDR3 here is CSVELGPYEQYF. Here the CDR3 DNA reads TGCAGCGTCGAGCTGGGCCCCTACGAGCAGTACTTC.

The J gene is TRBJ2-7, the V gene TRBV6-6, with D maybe TRBD2 (6 bases). The CDR3 spans 15 residues. CDR1 and CDR2 from the germline V gene are MNHNY and SVGAGI (reference sequence). The V and J ends lost 5 bases and 1 base respectively, with 15 bases between them. The CDR3 here is CASSDPGTSSYEQYF. For the CDR3, the DNA is TGTGCCAGCAGTGACCCGGGGACTTCTTCCTACGAGCAGTACTTC.